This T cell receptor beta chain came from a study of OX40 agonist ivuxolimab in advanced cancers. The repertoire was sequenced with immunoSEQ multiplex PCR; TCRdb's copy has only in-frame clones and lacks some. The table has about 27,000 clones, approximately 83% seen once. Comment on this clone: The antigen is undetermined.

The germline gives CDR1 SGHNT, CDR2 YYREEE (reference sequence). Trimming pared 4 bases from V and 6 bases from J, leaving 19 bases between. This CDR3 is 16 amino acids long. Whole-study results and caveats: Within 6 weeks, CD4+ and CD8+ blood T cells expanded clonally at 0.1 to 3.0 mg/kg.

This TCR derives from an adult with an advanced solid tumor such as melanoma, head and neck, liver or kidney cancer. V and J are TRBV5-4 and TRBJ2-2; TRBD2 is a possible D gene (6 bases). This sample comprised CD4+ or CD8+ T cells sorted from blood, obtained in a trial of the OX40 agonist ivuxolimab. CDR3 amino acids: CASSLIGGFGSGELFF. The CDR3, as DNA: TGTGCCAGCAGCCTTATTGGGGGGTTTGGATCCGGGGAGCTGTTTTTT.